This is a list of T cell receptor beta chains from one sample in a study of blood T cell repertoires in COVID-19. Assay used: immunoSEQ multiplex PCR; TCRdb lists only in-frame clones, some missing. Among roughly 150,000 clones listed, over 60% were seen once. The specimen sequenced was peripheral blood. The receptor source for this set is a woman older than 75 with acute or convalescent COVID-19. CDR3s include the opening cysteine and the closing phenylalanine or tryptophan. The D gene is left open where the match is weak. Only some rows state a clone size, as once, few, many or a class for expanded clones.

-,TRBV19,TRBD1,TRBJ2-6,TGTGCCAGTAGTATTTCAGGGGGCTCTGGGGCCAACGTCCTGACTTTC,CASSISGGSGANVLTF
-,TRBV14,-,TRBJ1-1,TGTGCCAGCAGCCAAGCCAGGGGCAAAGGCACTGAAGCTTTCTTT,CASSQARGKGTEAFF
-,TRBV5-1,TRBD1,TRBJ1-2,TGCGCCAGCAGTAGGGGGCAGGGGACCCGAACTAACTATGGCTACACCTTC,CASSRGQGTRTNYGYTF
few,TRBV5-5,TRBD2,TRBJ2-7,TGTGCCAGCAGCGGGGGACTAGCGAACTCCTACGAGCAGTACTTC,CASSGGLANSYEQYF
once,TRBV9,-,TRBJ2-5,TGTGCCAGCAGCGCAACGCTAGATAGCCAAGAGACCCAGTACTTC,CASSATLDSQETQYF
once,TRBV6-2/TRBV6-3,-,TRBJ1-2,TGTGCCAGCAGTTATATGAGTCTTCAAGCTAACTATGGCTACACCTTC,CASSYMSLQANYGYTF
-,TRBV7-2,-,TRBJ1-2,TGTGCCAGCAGTCTACAGTCTAACTATGGCTACACCTTC,CASSLQSNYGYTF
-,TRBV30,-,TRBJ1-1,TGTGCCTGGAGTAAGGGGGTACGGACTGAAGCTTTCTTT,CAWSKGVRTEAFF
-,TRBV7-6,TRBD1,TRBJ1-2,TGTGCCAGCAGCTTGGGACAGGGAGGCTATGGCTACACCTTC,CASSLGQGGYGYTF
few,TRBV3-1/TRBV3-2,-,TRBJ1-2,TGTGCCAGCAGCCAAGATAAGGGAGGCGGCTACACCTTC,CASSQDKGGGYTF